This section outlines one T cell receptor (beta chain) sequence together with its context. The antigen remains unidentified. This entry is derived from a study of shared clonotypes between healthy human individuals. It was across several immunoSEQ plates that each subset's genomic DNA was evenly split. Libraries were prepared by immunoSEQ multiplex PCR; TCRdb keeps only in-frame clonotypes and omits some of them. The sample includes 2,500,000 or so clones, 93% seen only once; the top ten take roughly 0.39%. The CDR3 covers 15 residues. V was cut by 4 bases and J by 3 bases, with 14 bases left in between. CDR1 is ENHRY, CDR2 SYGVKD, per germline. Division of CD4+ cells produced a CD45RA+ naive subset and a CD45RA-negative memory subset. Broader study findings: In this cohort, only blood was sampled, and tissue repertoires likely differ.

The sequence derives from a man aged 18 to 35 in good health. Some clones in this sample may be carry-over from other donors' samples. Sequenced sample: naive CD4+ T cells from PBMCs. Regarding subset: CD45RA+ positively selected. V and J are TRBV10-3 and TRBJ2-3, with a possible D match to TRBD2 (5 bases). The CDR3 region is CAISVNTGRTDTQYF. In DNA form, the CDR3 reads TGTGCCATCAGTGTTAACACGGGAAGGACAGATACGCAGTATTTT.